This TCR beta chain was sequenced during a study of cytomegalovirus exposure and HLA in healthy donors. A note on this clone: Its target is not known.

Study outcomes and limitations: A prior analysis recorded that most TCR beta V segments were productive about 90% or about 30% of the time.

The V gene's germline CDR1 is SGDLS and CDR2 YYNGEE. Trimming shortened V by 6 bases and J by 0 bases, and 9 bases separated the two germline ends. The CDR3 runs 13 residues. 60 Vbeta and 13 Jbeta primers were used in PCR. Sequencing used immunoSEQ multiplex PCR; TCRdb keeps in-frame clones, though not all of them. In the table there are approximately 100,000 clones, over 60% of which are singletons. What was sequenced was PBMCs. The clonotype comes from a female donor in good health and CMV-seropositive. The J gene is TRBJ1-1, the V gene TRBV9; D possibly corresponds to TRBD1 (6 bases). The DNA for the CDR3 is TGTGCCAGCACCGGACAGTTGAACACTGAAGCTTTCTTT. As protein: CASTGQLNTEAFF.